This note documents a single T cell receptor beta chain sequence. In the study's own analysis: Amplification of reference gene primers provided the estimated nucleated cell counts. TCRdb's table, derived via immunoSEQ multiplex PCR, lists solely in-frame clones and lacks some. V, J and clone size reflect that table, while D and trimming were determined from the DNA. The top ten hold 5.3% of the sample, which has roughly 300,000 clones, 87% seen once. Ages ranged from roughly 18 to 100 years, with residence in around 24 US areas. Clinical histories supplied by participants themselves formed the basis of cohort assignment. The data were obtained in a study of blood T cell repertoires in COVID-19. Study as a whole: T cells, B-cell-depleted T cells, or PBMCs supplied cDNA or gDNA.

CDR1 and CDR2 (germline): KGHSH, LQKENI. V lost 3 bases to trimming and J lost 4 bases, with 12 bases between them. The CDR3 extends over 14 amino acids. The TCR comes from a woman aged 30 to 39 who had recovered from COVID-19. The chain recombines TRBV18 with TRBJ1-2; unclear D gene. Sequenced: PBMCs or T cells enriched from blood (not recorded which). The CDR3 reads CASSPAAAGYGYTF. DNA of the CDR3: TGTGCCAGCTCACCGGCGGCGGCGGGCTATGGCTACACCTTC.